This TCR beta chain was documented in a study of regulatory T cells in long-lasting Graves disease. Germline V gene data show CDR1 as SQVTM and CDR2 as ANQGSEA. The CDR3 is 14 residues long. Trimming removed 5 bases from V and 1 base from J; junction bases left unmatched: 7. Arm-PCR of CDR3 regions and iRepertoire HTBI primers were the basis on which TCR beta libraries were built. TCRdb itself ran the multiplex PCR reads through MiXCR, one entry per CDR3 protein. The table shows more than 650,000 distinct CDR3 sequences, with about 32% occurring only once. The time point denotes: persistent/refractory GD, antithyroid drugs over 5 years with positive TRAb. There was RNA extracted from PBMCs, and the TCR library was made from it.

The chain couples TRBV29-1 to TRBJ1-2; the match to TRBD1 covers 7 bases. The material was peripheral blood mononuclear cells (PBMCs), obtained when the disease was refractory, from a patient treated with antithyroid drugs. The receptor was derived from a female donor with Graves disease. The CDR3 sequence is CSVTQGGGNYGYTF. In DNA, the CDR3 is TGCAGCGTTACCCAGGGGGGTGGTAACTATGGCTACACCTTC.